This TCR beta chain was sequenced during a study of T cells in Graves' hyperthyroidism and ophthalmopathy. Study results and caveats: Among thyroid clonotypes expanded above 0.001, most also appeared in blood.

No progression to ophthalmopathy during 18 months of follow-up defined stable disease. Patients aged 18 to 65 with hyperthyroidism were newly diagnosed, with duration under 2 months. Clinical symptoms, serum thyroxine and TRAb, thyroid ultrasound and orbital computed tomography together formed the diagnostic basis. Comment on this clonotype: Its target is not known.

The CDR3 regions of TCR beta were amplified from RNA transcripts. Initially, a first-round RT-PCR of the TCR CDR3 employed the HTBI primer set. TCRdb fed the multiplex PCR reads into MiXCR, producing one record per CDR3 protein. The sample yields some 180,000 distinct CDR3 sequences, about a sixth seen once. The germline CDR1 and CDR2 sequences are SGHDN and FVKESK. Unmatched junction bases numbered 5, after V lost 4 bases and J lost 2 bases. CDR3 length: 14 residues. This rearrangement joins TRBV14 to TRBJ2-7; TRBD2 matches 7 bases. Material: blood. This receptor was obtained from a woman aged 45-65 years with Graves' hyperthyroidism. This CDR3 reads CASSRQRGPYEQYF. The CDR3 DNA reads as TGTGCCAGCAGCCGTCAGCGGGGCCCCTACGAGCAGTACTTC.